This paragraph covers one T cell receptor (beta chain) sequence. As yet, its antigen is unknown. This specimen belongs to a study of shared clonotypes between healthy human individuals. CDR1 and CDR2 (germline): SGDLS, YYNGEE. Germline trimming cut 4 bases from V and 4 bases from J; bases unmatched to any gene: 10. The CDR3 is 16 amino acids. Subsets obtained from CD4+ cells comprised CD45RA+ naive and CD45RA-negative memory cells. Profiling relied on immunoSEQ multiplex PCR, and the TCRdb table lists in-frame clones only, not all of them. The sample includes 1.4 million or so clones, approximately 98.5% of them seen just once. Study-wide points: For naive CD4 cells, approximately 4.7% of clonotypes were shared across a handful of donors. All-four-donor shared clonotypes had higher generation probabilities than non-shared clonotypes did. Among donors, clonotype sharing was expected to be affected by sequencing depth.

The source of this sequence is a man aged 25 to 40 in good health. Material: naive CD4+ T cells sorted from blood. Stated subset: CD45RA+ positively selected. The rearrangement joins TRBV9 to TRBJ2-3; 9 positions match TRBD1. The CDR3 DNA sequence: TGTGCCAGCAGCCCTCGACAGGGGGAGCTCTCAGATACGCAGTATTTT. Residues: CASSPRQGELSDTQYF.